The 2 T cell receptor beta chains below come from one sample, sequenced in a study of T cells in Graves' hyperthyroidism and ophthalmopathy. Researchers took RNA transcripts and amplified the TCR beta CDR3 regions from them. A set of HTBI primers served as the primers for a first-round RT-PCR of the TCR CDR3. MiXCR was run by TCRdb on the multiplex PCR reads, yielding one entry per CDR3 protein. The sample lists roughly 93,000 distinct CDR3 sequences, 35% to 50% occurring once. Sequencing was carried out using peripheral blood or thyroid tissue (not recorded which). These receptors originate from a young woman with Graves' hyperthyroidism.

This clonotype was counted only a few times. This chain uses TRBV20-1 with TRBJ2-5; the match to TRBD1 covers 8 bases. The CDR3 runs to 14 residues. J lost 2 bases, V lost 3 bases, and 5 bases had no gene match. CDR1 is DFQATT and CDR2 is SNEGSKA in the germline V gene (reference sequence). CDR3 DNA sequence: TGCAGTGCTAGTCGCACAGGGGGGCAAGAGACCCAGTACTTC. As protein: CSASRTGGQETQYF.

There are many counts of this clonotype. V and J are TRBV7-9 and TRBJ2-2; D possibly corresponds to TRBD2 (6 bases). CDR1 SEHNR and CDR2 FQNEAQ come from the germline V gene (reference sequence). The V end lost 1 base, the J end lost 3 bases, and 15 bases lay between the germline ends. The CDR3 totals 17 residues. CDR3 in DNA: TGTGCCAGCAGCTTAGGACCAGCGGGTTGGGACACCGGGGAGCTGTTTTTT. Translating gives CASSLGPAGWDTGELFF.